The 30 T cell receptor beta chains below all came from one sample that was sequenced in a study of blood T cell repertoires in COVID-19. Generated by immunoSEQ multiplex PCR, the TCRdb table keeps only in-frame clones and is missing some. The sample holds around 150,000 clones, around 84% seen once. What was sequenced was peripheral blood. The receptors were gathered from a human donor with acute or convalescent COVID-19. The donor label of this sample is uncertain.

The DNA for the CDR3 is TGTGCCAGTAGTATCAGCCGGACAGGGGGCTATTCACCCCTCCACTTT. Translation: CASSISRTGGYSPLHF. The V call is TRBV19, the J call TRBJ1-6, with 11 bases identical to TRBD1. Looked up from germline, CDR1 is LNHDA and CDR2 is SQIVND (reference sequence). The CDR3 loop spans 16 amino acids. The junction had 6 bases not matched to a gene; V was cut back by 3 bases and J by 8 bases.

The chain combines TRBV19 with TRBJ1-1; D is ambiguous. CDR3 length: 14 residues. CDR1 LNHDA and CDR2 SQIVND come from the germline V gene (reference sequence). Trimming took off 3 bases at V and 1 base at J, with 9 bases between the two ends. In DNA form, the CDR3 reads TGTGCCAGTAGTATTTTTACACGGAACACTGAAGCTTTCTTT. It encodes CASSIFTRNTEAFF.

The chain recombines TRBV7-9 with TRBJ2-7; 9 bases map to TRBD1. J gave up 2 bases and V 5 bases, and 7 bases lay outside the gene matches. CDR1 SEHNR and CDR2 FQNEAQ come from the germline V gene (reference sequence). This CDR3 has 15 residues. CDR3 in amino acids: CASSPWTGETYEQYF. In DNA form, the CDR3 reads TGTGCCAGCAGCCCGTGGACAGGGGAAACCTACGAGCAGTACTTC.

The CDR3 reads CASSLGLVGGNEQFF. The CDR3 DNA reads as TGTGCCAGCAGCTTAGGCCTAGTGGGGGGGAATGAGCAGTTCTTC. This chain connects TRBV7-2 to TRBJ2-1; 7 nucleotides agree with TRBD2. The CDR3 has 15 amino acids. Germline CDR1 SGHTA, CDR2 FQGNSA. With 1 base clipped from V and 7 bases from J, the junction kept 7 bases outside the gene matches.

CDR3 residues: CASSFRRGFTDTQYF. The CDR3 nucleotides are TGCGCCAGCAGCTTCCGGCGGGGGTTTACAGATACGCAGTATTTT. The chain carries TRBV5-1 and TRBJ2-3; 7 nucleotides agree with TRBD2. The CDR3 has 15 amino acids. Germline values: CDR1 SGHRS, CDR2 YFSETQ. V gave up 2 bases and J gave up 3 bases; unmatched junction bases: 6.

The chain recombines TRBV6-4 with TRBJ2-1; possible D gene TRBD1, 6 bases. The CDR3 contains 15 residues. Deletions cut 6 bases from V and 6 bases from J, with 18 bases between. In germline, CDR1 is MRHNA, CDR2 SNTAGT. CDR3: CASRRQATTPNEQFF. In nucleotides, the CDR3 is TGTGCCAGCAGACGACAGGCCACCACACCCAATGAGCAGTTCTTC.

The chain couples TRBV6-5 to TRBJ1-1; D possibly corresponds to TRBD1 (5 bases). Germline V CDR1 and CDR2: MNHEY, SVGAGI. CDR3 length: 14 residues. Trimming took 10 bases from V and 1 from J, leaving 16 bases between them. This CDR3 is CATQLSGKNTEAFF. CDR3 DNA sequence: TGTGCCACGCAGTTATCAGGGAAGAACACTGAAGCTTTCTTT.

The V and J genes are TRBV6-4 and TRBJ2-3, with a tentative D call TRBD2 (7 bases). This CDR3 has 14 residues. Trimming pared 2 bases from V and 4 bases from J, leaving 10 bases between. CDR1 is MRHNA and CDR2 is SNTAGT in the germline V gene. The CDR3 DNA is TGTGCCAGCAGTGACGGGGGGGCCTCAGATACGCAGTATTTT. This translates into CASSDGGASDTQYF.

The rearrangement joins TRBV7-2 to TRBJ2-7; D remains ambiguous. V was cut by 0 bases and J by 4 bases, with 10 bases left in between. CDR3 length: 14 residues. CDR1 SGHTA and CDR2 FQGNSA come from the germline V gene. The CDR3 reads CASSLALEGYEQYF. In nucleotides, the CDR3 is TGTGCCAGCAGCTTAGCTCTAGAAGGATACGAGCAGTACTTC.

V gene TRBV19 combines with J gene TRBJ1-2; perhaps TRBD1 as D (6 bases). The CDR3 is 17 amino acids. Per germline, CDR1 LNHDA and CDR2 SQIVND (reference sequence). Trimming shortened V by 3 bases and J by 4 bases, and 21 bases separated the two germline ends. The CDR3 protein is CASSISRGQRFGYGYTF. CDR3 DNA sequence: TGTGCCAGTAGTATCTCCCGAGGACAGAGGTTTGGCTATGGCTACACCTTC.

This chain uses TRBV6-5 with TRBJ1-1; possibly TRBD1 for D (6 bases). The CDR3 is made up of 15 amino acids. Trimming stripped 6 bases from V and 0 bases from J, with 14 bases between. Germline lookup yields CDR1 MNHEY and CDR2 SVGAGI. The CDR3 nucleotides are TGTGCCAGCAGATTGGACAGAGCCCTGAACACTGAAGCTTTCTTT. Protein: CASRLDRALNTEAFF.

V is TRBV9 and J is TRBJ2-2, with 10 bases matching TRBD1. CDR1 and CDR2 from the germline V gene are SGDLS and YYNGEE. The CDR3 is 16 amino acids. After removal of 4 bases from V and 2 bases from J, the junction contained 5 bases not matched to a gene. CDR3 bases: TGTGCCAGCAGCCTCGGACAGGGGGGAAACACCGGGGAGCTGTTTTTT. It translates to CASSLGQGGNTGELFF. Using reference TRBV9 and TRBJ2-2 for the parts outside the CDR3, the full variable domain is DSGVTQTPKHLITATGQRVTLRCSPRSGDLSVYWYQQSLDQGLQFLIQYYNGEERAKGNILERFSAQQFPDLHSELNLSSLELGDSALYFCASSLGQGGNTGELFFGEGSRLTVL.

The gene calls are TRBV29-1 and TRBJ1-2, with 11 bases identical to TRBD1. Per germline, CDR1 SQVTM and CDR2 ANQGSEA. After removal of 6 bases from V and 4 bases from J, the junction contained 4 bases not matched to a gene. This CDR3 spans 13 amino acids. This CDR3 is CSVGTGGLYGYTF. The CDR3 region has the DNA TGCAGCGTGGGGACAGGGGGGCTCTATGGCTACACCTTC.

In DNA, the CDR3 is TGTGCCAGTAGTATTCCGGGACAGGGGAATGAAAAACTGTTTTTT. Amino acid sequence: CASSIPGQGNEKLFF. The chain has TRBV19 and TRBJ1-4, with 10 bases that match TRBD1. Germline V gives CDR1 LNHDA, CDR2 SQIVND (reference sequence). CDR3 length: 15 residues. After removal of 3 bases from V and 5 bases from J, the junction contained 3 bases not matched to a gene. The full variable domain, completed using reference TRBV19 and TRBJ1-4, is DGGITQSPKYLFRKEGQNVTLSCEQNLNHDAMYWYRQDPGQGLRLIYYSQIVNDFQKGDIAEGYSVSREKKESFPLTVTSAQKNPTAFYLCASSIPGQGNEKLFFGSGTQLSVL.

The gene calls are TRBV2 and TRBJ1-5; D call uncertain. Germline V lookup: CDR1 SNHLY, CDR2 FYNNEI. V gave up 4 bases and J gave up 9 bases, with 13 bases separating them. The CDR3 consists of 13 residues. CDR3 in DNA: TGTGCCAGCAGTGTCCTTCACAGCGGGCCCCAGCATTTT. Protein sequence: CASSVLHSGPQHF.

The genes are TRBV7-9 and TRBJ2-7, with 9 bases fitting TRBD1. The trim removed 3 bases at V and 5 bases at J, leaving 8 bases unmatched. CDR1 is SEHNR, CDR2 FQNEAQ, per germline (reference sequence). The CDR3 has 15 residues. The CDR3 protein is CASSFTGTGYHEQYF. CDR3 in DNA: TGTGCCAGCAGCTTTACCGGGACAGGGTACCACGAGCAGTACTTC.

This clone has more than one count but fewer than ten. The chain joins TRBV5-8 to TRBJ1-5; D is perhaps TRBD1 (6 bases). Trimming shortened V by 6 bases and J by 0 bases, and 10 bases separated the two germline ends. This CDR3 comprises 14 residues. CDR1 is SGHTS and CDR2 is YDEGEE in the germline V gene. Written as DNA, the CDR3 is TGTGCCAGCACTGACAGGCATAGCAATCAGCCCCAGCATTTT. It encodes CASTDRHSNQPQHF. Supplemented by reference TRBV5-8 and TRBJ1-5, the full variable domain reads EAGVTQSPTHLIKTRGQQATLRCSPISGHTSVYWYQQALGLGLQFLLWYDEGEERNRGNFPPRFSGRQFPNYSSELNVNALELEDSALYLCASTDRHSNQPQHFGDGTRLSIL.

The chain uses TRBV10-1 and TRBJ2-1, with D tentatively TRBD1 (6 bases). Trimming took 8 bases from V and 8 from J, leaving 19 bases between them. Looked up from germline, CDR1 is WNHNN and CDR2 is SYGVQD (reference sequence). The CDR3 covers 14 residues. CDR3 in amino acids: CASGTWGLKDEQFF. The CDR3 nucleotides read TGCGCCAGCGGTACATGGGGGCTTAAGGATGAGCAGTTCTTC.

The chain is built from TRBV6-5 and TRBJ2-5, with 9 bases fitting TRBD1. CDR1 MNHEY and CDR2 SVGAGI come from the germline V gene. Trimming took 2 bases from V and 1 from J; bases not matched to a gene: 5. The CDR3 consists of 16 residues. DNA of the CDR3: TGTGCCAGCAGTTACGGACAGGGGACCCTCCAAGAGACCCAGTACTTC. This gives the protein CASSYGQGTLQETQYF.

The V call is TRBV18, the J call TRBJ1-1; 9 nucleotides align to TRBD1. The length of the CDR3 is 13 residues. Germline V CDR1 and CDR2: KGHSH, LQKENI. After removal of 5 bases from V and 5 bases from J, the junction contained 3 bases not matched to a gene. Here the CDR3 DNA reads TGTGCCAGCTCATCCGACAGGGGGACTGAAGCTTTCTTT. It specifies CASSSDRGTEAFF. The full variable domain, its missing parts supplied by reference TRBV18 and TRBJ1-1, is NAGVMQNPRHLVRRRGQEARLRCSPMKGHSHVYWYRQLPEEGLKFMVYLQKENIIDESGMPKERFSAEFPKEGPSILRIQQVVRGDSAAYFCASSSDRGTEAFFGQGTRLTVV.

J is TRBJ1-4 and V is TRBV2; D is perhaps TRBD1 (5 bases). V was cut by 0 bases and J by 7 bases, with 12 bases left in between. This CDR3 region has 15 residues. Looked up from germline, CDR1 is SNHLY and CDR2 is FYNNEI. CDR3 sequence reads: CASSEAGHRFEKLFF. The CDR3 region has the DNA TGTGCCAGCAGTGAAGCCGGACACCGCTTTGAAAAACTGTTTTTT.

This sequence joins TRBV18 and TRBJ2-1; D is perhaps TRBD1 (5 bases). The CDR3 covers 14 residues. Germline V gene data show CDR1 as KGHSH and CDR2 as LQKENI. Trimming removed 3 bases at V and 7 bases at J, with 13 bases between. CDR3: CASSPIQARNEQFF. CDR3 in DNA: TGTGCCAGCTCACCTATACAGGCTAGGAATGAGCAGTTCTTC.

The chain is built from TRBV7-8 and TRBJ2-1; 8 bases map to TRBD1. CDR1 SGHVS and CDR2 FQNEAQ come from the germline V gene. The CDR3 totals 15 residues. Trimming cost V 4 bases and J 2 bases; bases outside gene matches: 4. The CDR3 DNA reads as TGTGCCAGCAGCTCCGGGACAGGTGCCTACAATGAGCAGTTCTTC. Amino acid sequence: CASSSGTGAYNEQFF.

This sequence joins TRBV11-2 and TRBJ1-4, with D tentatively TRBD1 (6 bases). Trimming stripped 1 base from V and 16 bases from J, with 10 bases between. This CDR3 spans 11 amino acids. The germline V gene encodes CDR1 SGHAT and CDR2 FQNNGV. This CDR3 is CASSLGGGQFF. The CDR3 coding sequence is TGTGCCAGCAGCTTAGGGGGGGGCCAGTTTTTT.

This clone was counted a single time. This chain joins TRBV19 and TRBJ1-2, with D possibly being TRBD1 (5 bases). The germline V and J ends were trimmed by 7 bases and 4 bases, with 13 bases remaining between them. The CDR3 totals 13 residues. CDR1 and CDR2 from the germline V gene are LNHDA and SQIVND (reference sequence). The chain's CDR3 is CASKGVIGYGYTF. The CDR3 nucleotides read TGTGCCAGTAAAGGGGTTATCGGCTATGGCTACACCTTC.

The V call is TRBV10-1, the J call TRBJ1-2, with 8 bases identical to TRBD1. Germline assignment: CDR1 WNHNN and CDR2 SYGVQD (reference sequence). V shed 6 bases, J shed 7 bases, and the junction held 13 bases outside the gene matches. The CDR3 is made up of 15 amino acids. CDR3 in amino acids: CASSDRTGQASGYTF. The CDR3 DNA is TGCGCCAGCAGCGACCGAACGGGACAGGCCTCTGGCTACACCTTC.

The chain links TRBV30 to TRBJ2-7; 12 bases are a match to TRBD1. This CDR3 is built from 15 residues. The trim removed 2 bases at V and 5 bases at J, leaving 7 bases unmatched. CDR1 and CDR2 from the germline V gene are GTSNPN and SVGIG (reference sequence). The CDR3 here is CAWSLPGTGGHEQYF. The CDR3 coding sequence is TGTGCCTGGAGTCTCCCGGGGACAGGGGGCCACGAGCAGTACTTC.

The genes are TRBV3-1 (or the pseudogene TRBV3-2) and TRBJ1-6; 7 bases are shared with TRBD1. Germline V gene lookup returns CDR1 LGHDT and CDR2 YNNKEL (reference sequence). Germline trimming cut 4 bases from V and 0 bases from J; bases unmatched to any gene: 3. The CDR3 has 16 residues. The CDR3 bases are TGTGCCAGCAGCCCGGACAGGAGCTCCTATAATTCACCCCTCCACTTT. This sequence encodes CASSPDRSSYNSPLHF.

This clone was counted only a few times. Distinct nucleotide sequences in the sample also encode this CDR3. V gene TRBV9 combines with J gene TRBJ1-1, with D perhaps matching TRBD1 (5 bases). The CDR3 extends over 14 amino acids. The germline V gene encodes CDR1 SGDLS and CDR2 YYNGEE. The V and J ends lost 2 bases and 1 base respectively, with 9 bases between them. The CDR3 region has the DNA TGTGCCAGCAGCGTTACCGGGGGGAACACTGAAGCTTTCTTT. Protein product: CASSVTGGNTEAFF.

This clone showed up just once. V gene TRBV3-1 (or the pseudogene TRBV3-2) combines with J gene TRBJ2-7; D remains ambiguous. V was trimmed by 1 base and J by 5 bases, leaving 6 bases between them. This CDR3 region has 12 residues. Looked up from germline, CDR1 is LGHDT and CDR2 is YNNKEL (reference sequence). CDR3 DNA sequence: TGTGCCAGCAGCCAAGCTGAGGACGAGCAGTACTTC. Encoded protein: CASSQAEDEQYF.